Each of the 15 T cell receptor beta chains below was sequenced from the same sample in a study of blood T cell repertoires in COVID-19. The data were produced by immunoSEQ multiplex PCR, yet TCRdb's version contains in-frame clones alone and is incomplete. The sample yields more than 150,000 clones, roughly 81% seen once. Sequenced material: peripheral blood. These receptors all come from a woman of 80 years or more with COVID-19, enrolled during active disease.

CDR3 bases: TGTGCCAGTAGTATGACCGGGACAGGCAATCAGCCCCAGCATTTT. It is translated as CASSMTGTGNQPQHF. The V gene is TRBV19, the J gene TRBJ1-5, with 7 positions matching TRBD1. Looked up from germline, CDR1 is LNHDA and CDR2 is SQIVND (reference sequence). Trimming at V came to 3 bases and at J to 2 bases, leaving 4 bases not matched to a gene. The CDR3 contains 15 residues. Variable domain in full (rest from reference TRBV19 and TRBJ1-5): DGGITQSPKYLFRKEGQNVTLSCEQNLNHDAMYWYRQDPGQGLRLIYYSQIVNDFQKGDIAEGYSVSREKKESFPLTVTSAQKNPTAFYLCASSMTGTGNQPQHFGDGTRLSIL.

CDR3 residues: CASSSRWSSYNEQFF. Here the CDR3 DNA reads TGCGCCAGCAGCTCGAGGTGGAGCTCCTACAATGAGCAGTTCTTC. The chain has TRBV5-1 and TRBJ2-1, with D hard to call. The CDR3 sequence is 15 residues long. V was trimmed by 3 bases and J by 0 bases, leaving 10 bases between them. Germline lookup yields CDR1 SGHRS and CDR2 YFSETQ.

The chain is built from TRBV9 and TRBJ1-4; D not certain. Germline values: CDR1 SGDLS, CDR2 YYNGEE. V was clipped by 0 bases and J by 1 base, with 13 bases between them. The CDR3 contains 17 residues. The CDR3 loop is CASSVGSGSGTNEKLFF. In DNA, the CDR3 is TGTGCCAGCAGCGTAGGTTCGGGGTCCGGAACTAATGAAAAACTGTTTTTT.

This chain joins TRBV6-5 and TRBJ2-5; the match to TRBD2 covers 7 bases. CDR3 length: 12 residues. J gave up 2 bases and V 7 bases, and 1 base lay outside the gene matches. The germline V gene encodes CDR1 MNHEY and CDR2 SVGAGI. DNA of the CDR3: TGTGCCAGCAAGCGGGAACAAGAGACCCAGTACTTC. Protein: CASKREQETQYF.

This clone was counted a few times. This chain links TRBV28 with TRBJ2-1, with a tentative D call TRBD2 (6 bases). Germline V CDR1 and CDR2: MDHEN, SYDVKM. The CDR3 has 15 amino acids. V was clipped by 6 bases and J by 0 bases, with 12 bases between them. CDR3: CASRPPRGSYNEQFF. The CDR3 bases are TGTGCCAGCAGGCCCCCGCGGGGCTCCTACAATGAGCAGTTCTTC.

This clone was observed a single time. The CDR3 loop reads CASSPPAASSPYCGGATDEQFF. For the CDR3, the DNA is TGTGCCAGCAGCCCCCCAGCAGCTTCATCCCCTTATTGCGGGGGGGCCACGGATGAGCAGTTCTTC. The chain joins TRBV7-3 to TRBJ2-1; 9 bases line up with TRBD2. The CDR3 sequence is 22 residues long. CDR1 is SGHTA, CDR2 FQGTGA, per germline. Unmatched junction bases numbered 31, after V lost 5 bases and J lost 8 bases. Together with reference TRBV7-3 and TRBJ2-1, the CDR3 gives the full variable domain: GAGVSQTPSNKVTEKGKYVELRCDPISGHTALYWYRQSLGQGPEFLIYFQGTGAADDSGLPNDRFFAVRPEGSVSTLKIQRTERGDSAVYLCASSPPAASSPYCGGATDEQFFGPGTRLTVL.

This chain uses TRBV3-1 (or the pseudogene TRBV3-2) with TRBJ1-3; no clear D. There are 13 residues in the CDR3. The germline V gene encodes CDR1 LGHDT and CDR2 YNNKEL (reference sequence). The V end was cut by 7 bases, the J end by 7 bases, with 14 bases between. CDR3 protein: CASTLVGGNTIYF. The DNA for the CDR3 is TGTGCCAGCACCCTAGTGGGAGGGAACACCATATATTTT.

V gene TRBV28 combines with J gene TRBJ1-2; D may be TRBD1 (5 bases). V shed 6 bases and J shed 5 bases, with 31 bases lying between them. This CDR3 is 19 amino acids long. CDR1 is MDHEN, CDR2 SYDVKM, per germline. Here the CDR3 reads CASSPPVGQGKKGRYGYTF. DNA of the CDR3: TGTGCCAGCAGCCCCCCAGTCGGGCAGGGCAAAAAGGGGAGGTATGGCTACACCTTC.

The gene calls are TRBV12-3 or TRBV12-4 and TRBJ2-3, with unresolved D. The length of the CDR3 is 12 residues. Trimming cost V 2 bases and J 4 bases, with 4 bases left between them. CDR3 residues: CASSLKPDTQYF. The CDR3 DNA is TGTGCCAGCAGTTTAAAGCCAGATACGCAGTATTTT.

The chain recombines TRBV30 with TRBJ2-1, with a possible D match to TRBD1 (5 bases). CDR3 length: 13 amino acids. CDR1 GTSNPN and CDR2 SVGIG come from the germline V gene (reference sequence). The V end was cut by 5 bases, the J end by 2 bases, with 10 bases between. The CDR3 here is CAWDRTTYNEQFF. The CDR3 DNA is TGTGCCTGGGACAGAACAACCTACAATGAGCAGTTCTTC.

The chain has TRBV9 and TRBJ1-6, with TRBD1 matching 9 bases. Germline lookup yields CDR1 SGDLS and CDR2 YYNGEE. This CDR3 has 14 amino acids. After removal of 4 bases from V and 7 bases from J, the junction contained 3 bases not matched to a gene. This CDR3 is CASSFGTGNSPLHF. As DNA, the CDR3 is TGTGCCAGCAGCTTCGGGACAGGGAATTCACCCCTCCACTTT. The full variable domain, in which reference TRBV9 and TRBJ1-6 provide the parts outside the CDR3, is DSGVTQTPKHLITATGQRVTLRCSPRSGDLSVYWYQQSLDQGLQFLIQYYNGEERAKGNILERFSAQQFPDLHSELNLSSLELGDSALYFCASSFGTGNSPLHFGNGTRLTVT.

The chain employs TRBV28 and TRBJ1-4, with TRBD1 identical over 12 bases. This CDR3 is built from 15 residues. Germline V gives CDR1 MDHEN, CDR2 SYDVKM. J was trimmed by 8 bases and V by 8 bases; bases with no gene match: 9. CDR3 residues: CASGTGGTSREKLFF. The CDR3, as DNA: TGTGCCAGCGGGACAGGGGGCACGTCGAGGGAAAAACTGTTTTTT.

The gene calls are TRBV28 and TRBJ1-5; 9 bases fit TRBD1. Germline loops: CDR1 MDHEN, CDR2 SYDVKM. With V trimmed by 3 bases and J by 4 bases, 4 bases remained unmatched. The CDR3 is made up of 15 amino acids. The CDR3 DNA sequence: TGTGCCAGCAGTTTTACAGGGGGCATGAATCAGCCCCAGCATTTT. This encodes CASSFTGGMNQPQHF.

The chain carries TRBV14 and TRBJ2-3, with a weak D call TRBD2 (5 bases). CDR3 size: 15 residues. The V and J ends lost 5 bases and 0 bases respectively, with 12 bases between them. In germline, CDR1 is SGHDN, CDR2 FVKESK. This CDR3 is CASSSPLASTDTQYF. CDR3 DNA: TGTGCCAGCAGCTCGCCCCTAGCCAGCACAGATACGCAGTATTTT.

The chain couples TRBV29-1 to TRBJ2-1; D is perhaps TRBD2 (6 bases). From germline, CDR1 is SQVTM and CDR2 ANQGSEA. The V end was cut by 1 base, the J end by 2 bases, with 21 bases between. The CDR3 sequence is 18 residues long. The CDR3 DNA follows: TGCAGCGTTGAAGGAGGCGGGGTCGGGAGAGTCGCCTACAATGAGCAGTTCTTC. Residues: CSVEGGGVGRVAYNEQFF.